Presented here are 26 T cell receptor beta chains from one specimen sequenced in a study of T cell changes during pregnancy in multiple sclerosis. The repertoire was sequenced with immunoSEQ multiplex PCR; TCRdb's copy has only in-frame clones and lacks some. The data show tens of thousands of clones, less than 90% seen once. The source was peripheral blood, collected before pregnancy. The receptors here all came from a female donor with multiple sclerosis, enrolled in a pregnancy study.

The rearrangement uses TRBV7-9 and TRBJ1-2, with 10 bases matching TRBD1. The CDR3 is made up of 16 amino acids. V shed 5 bases, J shed 8 bases, and the junction held 14 bases outside the gene matches. The germline CDR1 and CDR2 sequences are SEHNR and FQNEAQ (reference sequence). CDR3: CASSERQGAQGSGYTF. The DNA of the CDR3 is TGTGCCAGCAGCGAGCGACAGGGGGCCCAAGGATCGGGCTACACCTTC.

The chain employs TRBV30 and TRBJ1-2; D is possibly TRBD1 (5 bases). Trimming took 2 bases from V and 3 from J, leaving 7 bases between them. Germline CDR1 reads GTSNPN; CDR2 reads SVGIG (reference sequence). This CDR3 is 12 amino acids long. CDR3 amino acids: CAWSWGDYGYTF. CDR3 DNA: TGTGCCTGGAGTTGGGGGGACTATGGCTACACCTTC.

The genes are TRBV30 and TRBJ2-7; 8 bases are a match to TRBD2. V was pared by 3 bases and J by 11 bases, with 9 bases of the junction left unmatched. CDR1 and CDR2 from the germline V gene are GTSNPN and SVGIG (reference sequence). This CDR3 is built from 12 residues. The CDR3 DNA reads as TGTGCCTGGAGCTCCCAGCGGGAGAAAGAGTACTTC. As protein: CAWSSQREKEYF.

This chain links TRBV9 with TRBJ2-1; 9 bases agree with TRBD2. V lost 4 bases to trimming and J lost 5 bases; unmatched junction nucleotides: 4. CDR1 is SGDLS and CDR2 is YYNGEE in the germline V gene. There are 14 residues in the CDR3. As DNA, the CDR3 is TGTGCCAGCAGCTTTAGCGGGGGCCACAATGAGCAGTTCTTC. This codes for CASSFSGGHNEQFF.

This clone was observed once. The chain combines TRBV5-5 with TRBJ1-5; 9 nucleotides agree with TRBD1. V lost 0 bases and J lost 6; bases outside the gene matches: 4. The CDR3 extends over 15 amino acids. Germline V CDR1 and CDR2: SGHKS, YYEKEE (reference sequence). The CDR3 sequence: CASSLAPQGAQPQHF. CDR3 nucleotides: TGTGCCAGCAGCTTGGCCCCACAGGGGGCTCAGCCCCAGCATTTT.

V usage is TRBV30 and J usage is TRBJ1-3, with a tentative D call TRBD1 (5 bases). The CDR3 length is 14 residues. The ends were cut back, 5 bases at V and 4 bases at J, with 15 bases in the middle. CDR1 GTSNPN and CDR2 SVGIG come from the germline V gene (reference sequence). CDR3 residues: CAWGGGGAGNTIYF. CDR3 nucleotides: TGTGCCTGGGGTGGTGGAGGGGCCGGAAACACCATATATTTT.

V gene TRBV19 combines with J gene TRBJ1-2, with 10 bases identical to TRBD1. There are 15 residues in the CDR3. Germline V gene data show CDR1 as LNHDA and CDR2 as SQIVND (reference sequence). Trimming at V came to 6 bases and at J to 2 bases, leaving 6 bases not matched to a gene. CDR3 protein: CASRDRGDWNYGYTF. CDR3 bases: TGTGCCAGTAGGGACAGGGGGGATTGGAACTATGGCTACACCTTC.

This chain joins TRBV5-1 and TRBJ1-1, with 8 bases fitting TRBD1. Germline-derived CDR1 and CDR2 are SGHRS and YFSETQ. The CDR3 length is 19 residues. V trimming: 0 bases; J trimming: 3 bases; junction bases outside the gene matches: 16. The CDR3 nucleotides are TGCGCCAGCAGCTTGGGGCGGACAGGGAGAGGGACTCCGGACACTGAAGCTTTCTTT. The encoded protein is CASSLGRTGRGTPDTEAFF.

This clone was detected once. This chain connects TRBV4-3 to TRBJ2-7; no reliable D call. V shed 0 bases and J shed 1 base, with 10 bases lying between them. The V gene's germline CDR1 is LGHNA and CDR2 YSLEER. This CDR3 region has 15 residues. The CDR3 loop reads CASSQDSSLSYEQYF. The CDR3, as DNA: TGCGCCAGCAGCCAAGATAGCAGCCTTTCCTACGAGCAGTACTTC.

This clone was recorded a few times. V and J are TRBV7-9 and TRBJ2-1; TRBD2 aligns across 8 bases. The CDR3 extends over 16 amino acids. CDR1 SEHNR and CDR2 FQNEAQ come from the germline V gene (reference sequence). After removal of 2 bases from V and 2 bases from J, the junction contained 5 bases not matched to a gene. CDR3 DNA sequence: TGTGCCAGCAGCTTATTCGCGGGAGGCACCTACAATGAGCAGTTCTTC. Translation gives CASSLFAGGTYNEQFF.

The chain links TRBV30 to TRBJ1-5; unclear D gene. The ends were cut back, 2 bases at V and 4 bases at J, with 9 bases in the middle. Germline lookup yields CDR1 GTSNPN and CDR2 SVGIG (reference sequence). This CDR3 region has 13 residues. This CDR3 reads CAWSYSANQPQHF. CDR3 nucleotides: TGTGCCTGGAGTTACTCAGCGAATCAGCCCCAGCATTTT.

This chain uses TRBV7-9 with TRBJ1-6, with 8 bases lining up with TRBD1. CDR3 length equals 16 residues. V gave up 2 bases and J gave up 10 bases; unmatched junction bases: 10. Germline V lookup: CDR1 SEHNR, CDR2 FQNEAQ (reference sequence). The CDR3 DNA follows: TGTGCCAGCAGCTTACAAGGGACAGGAAGGGACTCACCCCTCCACTTT. Protein sequence: CASSLQGTGRDSPLHF.

This chain uses TRBV28 with TRBJ2-1, with TRBD2 as a possible D gene (6 bases). From germline, CDR1 is MDHEN and CDR2 SYDVKM. This CDR3 comprises 14 residues. V lost 7 bases and J lost 2, with 12 bases in between. CDR3 residues: CASILRGTYNEQFF. CDR3 DNA sequence: TGTGCCAGCATCCTACGGGGGACCTACAATGAGCAGTTCTTC.

The chain carries TRBV2 and TRBJ2-5; 7 nucleotides match TRBD2. V was clipped by 8 bases and J by 3 bases; unmatched bases: 6. CDR1 is SNHLY and CDR2 is FYNNEI in the germline V gene. There are 13 residues in the CDR3. The CDR3 here is CASGRSGEETQYF. In DNA form, the CDR3 reads TGTGCCAGCGGCAGAAGCGGGGAAGAGACCCAGTACTTC.

This chain links TRBV18 with TRBJ2-1, with TRBD2 identical over 8 bases. The CDR3 has 16 amino acids. The V gene's germline CDR1 is KGHSH and CDR2 LQKENI. V gave up 4 bases and J gave up 6 bases; unmatched junction bases: 11. The CDR3 DNA is TGTGCCAGCTCACGGACTAGCAGGGCGGTGGGCAATGAGCAGTTCTTC. The encoded protein is CASSRTSRAVGNEQFF. Supplemented by reference TRBV18 and TRBJ2-1, the full variable domain reads NAGVMQNPRHLVRRRGQEARLRCSPMKGHSHVYWYRQLPEEGLKFMVYLQKENIIDESGMPKERFSAEFPKEGPSILRIQQVVRGDSAAYFCASSRTSRAVGNEQFFGPGTRLTVL.

As regards this clone: Mismatch with germline at one junction end may stem from a read error. The chain employs TRBV6-5 and TRBJ1-1; D unclear. Per the germline V gene, CDR1 is MNHEY and CDR2 is SVGAGI. The CDR3 length is 14 residues. CDR3 region: CASSYFGSLTEAFF. For the CDR3, the DNA is TGTGCCAGCAGCTACTTCGGGTCCCTCACTGAAGCTTTCTTT.

This clone has a single count. The chain combines TRBV6-5 with TRBJ2-1; D might be TRBD1 (6 bases). Germline V gives CDR1 MNHEY, CDR2 SVGAGI. V was pared by 4 bases and J by 10 bases, with 11 bases between. CDR3 length equals 12 residues. The CDR3: CASSFIQGEQFF. DNA for the CDR3: TGTGCCAGCAGTTTCATTCAGGGGGAGCAGTTCTTC.

This sequence joins TRBV5-1 and TRBJ2-7; 10 nucleotides align to TRBD1. Germline V CDR1 and CDR2: SGHRS, YFSETQ. The CDR3 sequence is 16 residues long. With V trimmed by 3 bases and J by 1 base, 7 bases remained unmatched. This CDR3 reads CASSSTGTGASYEQYF. The CDR3 DNA reads as TGCGCCAGCAGCTCGACCGGGACAGGGGCGTCCTACGAGCAGTACTTC.

The chain joins TRBV4-2 to TRBJ2-4; the D is unclear. The germline CDR1 and CDR2 sequences are LGHNA and YNFKEQ. V was clipped by 4 bases and J by 0 bases, with 10 bases between them. CDR3 length: 15 amino acids. This CDR3 reads CASSPVDIAKNIQYF. CDR3 sequence (DNA): TGTGCCAGCAGCCCGGTAGATATAGCCAAAAACATTCAGTACTTC.

The J gene is TRBJ1-1, the V gene TRBV29-1; TRBD1 matches 7 bases. CDR3 length: 13 amino acids. After removal of 3 bases from V and 8 bases from J, the junction contained 9 bases not matched to a gene. CDR1 SQVTM and CDR2 ANQGSEA come from the germline V gene. The CDR3 reads CSVERQGQLEAFF. DNA for the CDR3: TGCAGCGTTGAGCGACAGGGCCAACTGGAAGCTTTCTTT.

This clone was seen a single time. The gene calls are TRBV5-6 and TRBJ2-2, with TRBD1 as a possible D gene (6 bases). The CDR3 consists of 14 residues. Germline-derived CDR1 and CDR2 are SGHDT and YYEEEE. The V end was cut by 4 bases, the J end by 3 bases, with 10 bases between. The chain's CDR3 is CASSVAGDTGELFF. The CDR3 bases are TGTGCCAGCAGCGTTGCAGGGGACACCGGGGAGCTGTTTTTT.

This chain uses TRBV5-4 with TRBJ1-3; unclear D gene. The germline CDR1 and CDR2 sequences are SGHNT and YYREEE (reference sequence). This CDR3 comprises 14 residues. Trimming took off 1 base at V and 0 bases at J, with 5 bases between the two ends. The CDR3 spells CASSLSSSGNTIYF. The CDR3, as DNA: TGTGCCAGCAGCTTGTCGAGCTCTGGAAACACCATATATTTT.

This clone was picked up one time. This chain joins TRBV5-1 and TRBJ2-1; TRBD2 matches 10 bases. CDR3 size: 17 residues. The germline gives CDR1 SGHRS, CDR2 YFSETQ. The junction had 8 bases not matched to a gene; V was cut back by 0 bases and J by 5 bases. The CDR3: CASSLAGSGRGNNEQFF. The CDR3 nucleotides are TGCGCCAGCAGCTTGGCCGGGAGCGGGAGGGGCAACAATGAGCAGTTCTTC.

The chain employs TRBV18 and TRBJ1-2, with 12 nucleotides matching TRBD1. The CDR3 extends over 17 amino acids. Looked up from germline, CDR1 is KGHSH and CDR2 is LQKENI. V dropped 8 bases and J dropped 4; count of bases not matched to a gene: 14. The CDR3 here is CASIPGTGGRSGYGYTF. CDR3 nucleotide sequence: TGTGCCAGCATACCCGGGACAGGGGGCCGCAGTGGCTATGGCTACACCTTC.

The chain uses TRBV5-1 and TRBJ1-1; maybe TRBD1 (6 bases). CDR1 is SGHRS, CDR2 YFSETQ, per germline. This CDR3 comprises 15 residues. Trimming pared 3 bases from V and 0 bases from J, leaving 12 bases between. CDR3 bases: TGCGCCAGCAGCTCCCTTGGACAGTTGAACACTGAAGCTTTCTTT. It translates to CASSSLGQLNTEAFF.

The V call is TRBV19, the J call TRBJ2-1, with D possibly being TRBD2 (5 bases). Per the germline V gene, CDR1 is LNHDA and CDR2 is SQIVND (reference sequence). The CDR3 runs 17 residues. Trimming shortened V by 3 bases and J by 5 bases, and 20 bases separated the two germline ends. DNA for the CDR3: TGTGCCAGTAGTATGGCTAGAGGGATCCCCACGAACAATGAGCAGTTCTTC. This gives the protein CASSMARGIPTNNEQFF.